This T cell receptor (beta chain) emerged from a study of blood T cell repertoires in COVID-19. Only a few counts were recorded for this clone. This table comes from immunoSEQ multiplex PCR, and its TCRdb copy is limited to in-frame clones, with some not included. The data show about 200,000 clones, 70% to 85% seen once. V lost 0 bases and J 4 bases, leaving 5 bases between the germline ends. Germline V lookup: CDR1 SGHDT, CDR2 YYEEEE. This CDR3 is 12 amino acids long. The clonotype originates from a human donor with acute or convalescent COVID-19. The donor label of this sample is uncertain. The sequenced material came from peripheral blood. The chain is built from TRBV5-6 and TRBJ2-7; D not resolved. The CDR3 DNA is TGTGCCAGCAGCTTGGAACGGTACGAGCAGTACTTC. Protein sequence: CASSLERYEQYF. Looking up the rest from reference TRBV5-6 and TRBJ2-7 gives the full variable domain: DAGVTQSPTHLIKTRGQQVTLRCSPKSGHDTVSWYQQALGQGPQFIFQYYEEEERQRGNFPDRFSGHQFPNYSSELNVNALLLGDSALYLCASSLERYEQYFGPGTRLTVT.